Listed below are T cell receptor beta chains from one sample, sequenced in a study of shared clonotypes between healthy human individuals. Sequencing was performed with immunoSEQ multiplex PCR; in TCRdb, only in-frame clones are kept and a portion is missing. The sample shows approximately 2.5 million clones, approximately 93% of them seen only once. The sequenced material came from naive CD4+ T cells from PBMCs. Receptors originate from a man younger than 35 in good health. Some clones in this sample may be carry-over from other donors' samples. CDR3s include the opening cysteine and the closing phenylalanine or tryptophan. The D gene is left open where the match is weak. Clone sizes are given selectively: once, few, many, or a class where the clone is expanded.

J: TRBJ2-3; V: TRBV7-2; D: TRBD2; length: 17; size: -; CDR3: CASSLALAGAGTDTQYF; DNA: TGTGCCAGCAGCTTAGCACTAGCGGGGGCCGGTACAGATACGCAGTATTTT
J: TRBJ2-3; V: TRBV9; D: -; length: 14; size: -; CDR3: CASSVVGGADTQYF; DNA: TGTGCCAGCAGCGTAGTAGGCGGCGCAGATACGCAGTATTTT
J: TRBJ2-2; V: TRBV5-1; D: -; length: 15; size: -; CDR3: CASSIDGTNTGELFF; DNA: TGCGCCAGCAGTATCGACGGAACGAACACCGGGGAGCTGTTTTTT
J: TRBJ2-7; V: TRBV7-9; D: TRBD2; length: 16; size: -; CDR3: CASSQRETGSSYEQYF; DNA: TGTGCCAGCAGCCAGCGGGAGACGGGGAGCTCCTACGAGCAGTACTTC
J: TRBJ2-7; V: TRBV9; D: -; length: 15; size: once; CDR3: CASSVGRSNSHEQYF; DNA: TGTGCCAGCAGCGTAGGGAGGTCGAATTCCCACGAGCAGTACTTC
J: TRBJ2-3; V: TRBV27; D: -; length: 13; size: -; CDR3: CASSSAVSDTQYF; DNA: TGTGCCAGCAGTTCCGCCGTTTCGGATACGCAGTATTTT
J: TRBJ1-4; V: TRBV19; D: -; length: 14; size: -; CDR3: CASSIPGSGEKLFF; DNA: TGTGCCAGTAGTATCCCCGGGAGCGGCGAAAAACTGTTTTTT
J: TRBJ2-7; V: TRBV4-1; D: -; length: 14; size: once; CDR3: CASSLNEGSYEQYF; DNA: TGCGCCAGCAGCCTCAATGAGGGGAGCTACGAGCAGTACTTC
J: TRBJ2-1; V: TRBV9; D: TRBD2; length: 15; size: once; CDR3: CASSPSGSSYNEQFF; DNA: TGTGCCAGCAGTCCTAGCGGGAGTTCTTACAATGAGCAGTTCTTC
J: TRBJ2-1; V: TRBV6-1; D: TRBD2; length: 15; size: -; CDR3: CASSDGREGRNEQFF; DNA: TGTGCCAGCAGTGATGGCCGGGAGGGCCGCAATGAGCAGTTCTTC
J: TRBJ2-3; V: TRBV18; D: TRBD2; length: 17; size: once; CDR3: CASSPPGLAAGTDTQYF; DNA: TGTGCCAGCTCACCCCCGGGACTAGCGGCCGGCACAGATACGCAGTATTTT
J: TRBJ1-5; V: TRBV6-6; D: -; length: 16; size: -; CDR3: CASSRGQVNSNQPQHF; DNA: TGTGCCAGCAGTCGCGGCCAGGTGAATAGCAATCAGCCCCAGCATTTT
J: TRBJ2-1; V: TRBV2; D: TRBD2; length: 15; size: -; CDR3: CASSRASGMSNEQFF; DNA: TGTGCCAGTAGTCGAGCTAGCGGGATGAGCAATGAGCAGTTCTTC
J: TRBJ2-5; V: TRBV28; D: -; length: 15; size: -; CDR3: CASSSQLYLKETQYF; DNA: TGTGCCAGCAGTTCACAGCTCTACCTGAAAGAGACCCAGTACTTC
J: TRBJ2-7; V: TRBV29-1; D: -; length: 11; size: -; CDR3: CSVVGFGEQYF; DNA: TGCAGCGTTGTGGGGTTCGGCGAGCAGTACTTC
J: TRBJ2-4; V: TRBV7-2; D: -; length: 16; size: -; CDR3: CASSLVRGLAKNIQYF; DNA: TGTGCCAGCAGCTTAGTCCGGGGGCTAGCCAAAAACATTCAGTACTTC
J: TRBJ2-2; V: TRBV5-4; D: -; length: 16; size: once; CDR3: CASSLGSRESTGELFF; DNA: TGTGCCAGCAGCTTGGGGAGCAGGGAGTCCACCGGGGAGCTGTTTTTT
J: TRBJ1-2; V: TRBV7-8; D: TRBD1; length: 14; size: -; CDR3: CASSLRGEIYGYTF; DNA: TGTGCCAGCAGCCTCAGGGGGGAAATCTATGGCTACACCTTC
J: TRBJ2-4; V: TRBV27; D: -; length: 15; size: -; CDR3: CASRDETHPKNIQYF; DNA: TGTGCCAGCAGGGACGAGACACACCCAAAAAACATTCAGTACTTC
J: TRBJ2-6; V: TRBV5-4; D: -; length: 18; size: -; CDR3: CASSLYAGAFSGANVLTF; DNA: TGTGCCAGCAGCTTGTACGCAGGGGCTTTCTCTGGGGCCAACGTCCTGACTTTC
J: TRBJ2-7; V: TRBV7-2; D: TRBD1; length: 14; size: -; CDR3: CASSLGIGDRVQYF; DNA: TGTGCCAGCAGCTTAGGGATAGGGGACAGGGTGCAGTACTTC
J: TRBJ1-5; V: TRBV2; D: -; length: 14; size: -; CDR3: CARGPGQGRQPQHF; DNA: TGTGCCAGGGGCCCGGGGCAGGGGAGGCAGCCCCAGCATTTT
J: TRBJ2-5; V: TRBV28; D: TRBD1; length: 14; size: -; CDR3: CASSLGQGRETQYF; DNA: TGTGCCAGCAGTTTGGGACAGGGAAGGGAGACCCAGTACTTC
J: TRBJ1-1; V: TRBV6-4; D: TRBD1; length: 12; size: -; CDR3: CASSDGQGGAFF; DNA: TGTGCCAGCAGTGATGGGCAGGGGGGGGCTTTCTTT
J: TRBJ2-7; V: TRBV5-1; D: TRBD1; length: 14; size: -; CDR3: CASSPDRGPYEQYF; DNA: TGCGCCAGCAGCCCGGACAGGGGGCCATACGAGCAGTACTTC
J: TRBJ2-3; V: TRBV27; D: TRBD2; length: 18; size: once; CDR3: CASSPTRRLAGAEDTQYF; DNA: TGTGCCAGCAGTCCAACCAGACGACTAGCGGGAGCCGAAGATACGCAGTATTTT
J: TRBJ1-4; V: TRBV28; D: TRBD1; length: 15; size: once; CDR3: CASSKSGQGREKLFF; DNA: TGTGCCAGCAGTAAGTCGGGACAGGGGAGAGAAAAACTGTTTTTT
J: TRBJ2-2; V: TRBV5-1; D: TRBD2; length: 16; size: -; CDR3: CASSRGLAANTGELFF; DNA: TGCGCCAGCAGCCGAGGACTAGCGGCGAACACCGGGGAGCTGTTTTTT
J: TRBJ2-3; V: TRBV7-6; D: TRBD2; length: 18; size: -; CDR3: CASSLRSGRAASTDTQYF; DNA: TGTGCCAGCAGCTTACGTAGCGGGAGGGCCGCGAGCACAGATACGCAGTATTTT
J: TRBJ1-5; V: TRBV5-1; D: TRBD1; length: 16; size: -; CDR3: CASSYVPGGKDQPQHF; DNA: TGCGCCAGCAGCTACGTCCCAGGGGGCAAGGATCAGCCCCAGCATTTT
J: TRBJ2-3; V: TRBV28; D: -; length: 16; size: -; CDR3: CASSSREAQGPDTQYF; DNA: TGTGCCAGCAGTTCCAGAGAGGCCCAGGGCCCGGATACGCAGTATTTT
J: TRBJ2-7; V: TRBV28; D: TRBD1; length: 14; size: once; CDR3: CASTKDRDINEQYF; DNA: TGTGCCAGCACCAAGGACAGGGACATCAACGAGCAGTACTTC
J: TRBJ1-5; V: TRBV18; D: -; length: 15; size: -; CDR3: CASSLTGVGNQPQHF; DNA: TGTGCCAGCTCCCTTACGGGGGTTGGCAATCAGCCCCAGCATTTT
J: TRBJ1-1; V: TRBV6-5; D: -; length: 14; size: -; CDR3: CASSGRLGNTEAFF; DNA: TGTGCCAGCAGTGGAAGACTGGGAAACACTGAAGCTTTCTTT
J: TRBJ2-1; V: TRBV5-4; D: TRBD2; length: 15; size: -; CDR3: CASSPTSGRGNEQFF; DNA: TGTGCCAGCAGCCCGACTAGCGGGAGAGGGAATGAGCAGTTCTTC
J: TRBJ2-7; V: TRBV7-2; D: -; length: 15; size: -; CDR3: CASSLASTGTYEQYF; DNA: TGTGCCAGCAGCTTAGCAAGCACCGGTACCTACGAGCAGTACTTC
J: TRBJ1-5; V: TRBV28; D: -; length: 15; size: few; CDR3: CASTRGPYSNQPQHF; DNA: TGTGCCAGCACCAGGGGACCTTATAGCAATCAGCCCCAGCATTTT
J: TRBJ1-2; V: TRBV10-3; D: -; length: 14; size: -; CDR3: CAISGGVLSGGYTF; DNA: TGTGCCATCAGTGGGGGCGTCCTTAGTGGTGGCTACACCTTC
J: TRBJ1-1; V: TRBV27; D: TRBD1; length: 15; size: -; CDR3: CASSLSSRGDTEAFF; DNA: TGTGCCAGCAGTTTATCTTCCAGGGGGGACACTGAAGCTTTCTTT
J: TRBJ1-4; V: TRBV19; D: -; length: 15; size: -; CDR3: CASSSRQARNEKLFF; DNA: TGTGCCAGTAGTTCGCGACAGGCGCGCAATGAAAAACTGTTTTTT
J: TRBJ1-5; V: TRBV27; D: TRBD1; length: 14; size: -; CDR3: CASSADRVRQPQHF; DNA: TGTGCCAGCAGTGCGGACAGGGTCAGGCAGCCCCAGCATTTT
J: TRBJ2-1; V: TRBV28; D: -; length: 16; size: once; CDR3: CASSLNPGWGAYEQFF; DNA: TGTGCCAGCAGTTTGAATCCTGGCTGGGGAGCGTATGAGCAGTTCTTC
J: TRBJ1-3; V: TRBV7-2; D: -; length: 16; size: -; CDR3: CASSLVPPGTGNTIYF; DNA: TGTGCCAGCAGCTTAGTCCCCCCGGGGACTGGAAACACCATATATTTT
J: TRBJ1-2; V: TRBV7-2; D: -; length: 16; size: -; CDR3: CASSLLGRSTNYGYTF; DNA: TGTGCCAGCAGCTTGTTGGGCAGGAGCACTAACTATGGCTACACCTTC
J: TRBJ2-5; V: TRBV29-1; D: TRBD2; length: 14; size: -; CDR3: CSVERTSGTETQYF; DNA: TGCAGCGTTGAAAGGACTAGCGGGACCGAGACCCAGTACTTC